This T cell receptor beta chain stems from a study of blood T cells in healthy people across ages. Primed by a sample-barcoded 5' primer and a J-beta primer mix, a second PCR proceeded for about 6 to 11 cycles. Via MiXCR, TCRdb re-called the 5' RACE reads, giving one row per CDR3 protein. The repertoire holds 540,000 or so distinct CDR3 sequences, with 45% to 55% as singletons. The germline V gene encodes CDR1 LGHDT and CDR2 YNNKEL (reference sequence). This CDR3 is 15 amino acids long. The chain couples TRBV3-1 to TRBJ2-1; no firm D call. Judging by the DNA end, TRBJ2-7 fits better; the J call may be wrong. This clonotype was obtained from an elderly man in good health. Sequenced: blood. The CDR3 sequence is CASSPGGARYNEQYF. The CDR3 region has the DNA TGTGCCAGCAGCCCAGGTGGAGCGCGGTACAATGAGCAGTACTTC.